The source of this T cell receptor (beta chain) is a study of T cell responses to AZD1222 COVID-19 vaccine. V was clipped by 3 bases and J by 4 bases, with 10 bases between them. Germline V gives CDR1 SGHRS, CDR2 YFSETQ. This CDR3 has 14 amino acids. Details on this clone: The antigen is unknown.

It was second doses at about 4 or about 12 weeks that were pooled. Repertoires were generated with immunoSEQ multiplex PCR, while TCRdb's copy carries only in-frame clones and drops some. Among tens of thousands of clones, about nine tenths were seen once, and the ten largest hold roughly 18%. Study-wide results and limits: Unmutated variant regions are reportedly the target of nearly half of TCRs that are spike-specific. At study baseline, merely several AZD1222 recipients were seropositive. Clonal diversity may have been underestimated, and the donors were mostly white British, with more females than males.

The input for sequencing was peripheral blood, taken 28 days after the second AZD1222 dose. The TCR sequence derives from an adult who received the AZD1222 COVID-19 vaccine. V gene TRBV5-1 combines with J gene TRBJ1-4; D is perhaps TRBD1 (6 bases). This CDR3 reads CASSWTDLNEKLFF. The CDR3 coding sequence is TGCGCCAGCAGCTGGACAGATCTTAATGAAAAACTGTTTTTT. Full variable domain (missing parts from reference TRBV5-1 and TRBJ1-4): KAGVTQTPRYLIKTRGQQVTLSCSPISGHRSVSWYQQTPGQGLQFLFEYFSETQRNKGNFPGRFSGRQFSNSRSEMNVSTLELGDSALYLCASSWTDLNEKLFFGSGTQLSVL.